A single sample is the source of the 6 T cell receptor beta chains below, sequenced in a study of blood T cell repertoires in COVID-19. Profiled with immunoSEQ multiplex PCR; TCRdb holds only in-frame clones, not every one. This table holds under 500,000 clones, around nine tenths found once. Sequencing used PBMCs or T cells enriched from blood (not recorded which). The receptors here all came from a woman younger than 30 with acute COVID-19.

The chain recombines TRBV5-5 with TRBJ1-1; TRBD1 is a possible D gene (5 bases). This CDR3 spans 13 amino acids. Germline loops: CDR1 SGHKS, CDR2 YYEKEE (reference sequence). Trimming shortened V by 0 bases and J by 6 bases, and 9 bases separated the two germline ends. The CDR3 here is CASSLEGLAEAFF. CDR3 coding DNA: TGTGCCAGCAGCTTGGAGGGGCTAGCTGAAGCTTTCTTT. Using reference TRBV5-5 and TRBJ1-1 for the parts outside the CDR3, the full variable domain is DAGVTQSPTHLIKTRGQQVTLRCSPISGHKSVSWYQQVLGQGPQFIFQYYEKEERGRGNFPDRFSARQFPNYSSELNVNALLLGDSALYLCASSLEGLAEAFFGQGTRLTVV.

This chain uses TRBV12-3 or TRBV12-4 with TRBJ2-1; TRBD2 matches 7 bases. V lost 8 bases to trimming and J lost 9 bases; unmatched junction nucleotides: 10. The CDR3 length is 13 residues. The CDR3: CASSFPGLPEQFF. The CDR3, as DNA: TGTGCCAGCTCGTTTCCGGGACTACCTGAGCAGTTCTTC.

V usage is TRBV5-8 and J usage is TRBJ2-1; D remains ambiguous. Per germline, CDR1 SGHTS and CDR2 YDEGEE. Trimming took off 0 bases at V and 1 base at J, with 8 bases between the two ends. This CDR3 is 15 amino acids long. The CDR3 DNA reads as TGTGCCAGCAGCTTGGAACTGTCGTCCTACAATGAGCAGTTCTTC. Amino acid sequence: CASSLELSSYNEQFF.

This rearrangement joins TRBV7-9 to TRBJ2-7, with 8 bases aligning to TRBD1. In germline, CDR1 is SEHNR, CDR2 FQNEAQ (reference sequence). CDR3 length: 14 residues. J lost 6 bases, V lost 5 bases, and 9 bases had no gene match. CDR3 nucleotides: TGTGCCAGCAGCACAACAGGGGGACGATTCGAGCAGTACTTC. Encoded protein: CASSTTGGRFEQYF.

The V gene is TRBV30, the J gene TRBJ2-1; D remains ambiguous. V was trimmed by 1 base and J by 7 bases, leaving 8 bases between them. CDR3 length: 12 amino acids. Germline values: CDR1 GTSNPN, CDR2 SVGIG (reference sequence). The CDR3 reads CAWSEEANEQFF. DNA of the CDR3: TGTGCCTGGAGTGAGGAAGCGAATGAGCAGTTCTTC.

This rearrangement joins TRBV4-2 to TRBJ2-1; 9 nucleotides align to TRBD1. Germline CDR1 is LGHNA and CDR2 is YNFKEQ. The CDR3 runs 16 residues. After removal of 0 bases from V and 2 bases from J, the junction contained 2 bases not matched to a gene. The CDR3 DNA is TGTGCCAGCAGCCAAGAGACAGGGGGGGCCTACAATGAGCAGTTCTTC. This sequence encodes CASSQETGGAYNEQFF.